This T cell receptor (beta chain) was obtained from a study of blood T cell repertoires in COVID-19. About the research overall: In each case, the material was cDNA or gDNA derived from T cells, B-cell-depleted T cells, or PBMCs.

Authors' analysis steps: Reference gene primers were amplified, and this amplification served to estimate nucleated cell counts. Data came from immunoSEQ multiplex PCR; TCRdb stores just in-frame clones and leaves some out. V and J calls and clone size come straight from that table; D and trimming were deduced from the DNA. The data show approximately 75,000 clones, approximately 85% seen once. V gave up 2 bases and J gave up 5 bases; unmatched junction bases: 10. The germline CDR1 and CDR2 sequences are LGHDT and YNNKEL (reference sequence). The length of the CDR3 is 16 residues. J is TRBJ2-5 and V is TRBV3-1 (or the pseudogene TRBV3-2), with 8 positions matching TRBD2. Material: peripheral blood. The clonotype originates from a man aged 50-60 years with acute or convalescent COVID-19. Here the CDR3 reads CASSQSHGTRGETQYF. CDR3 DNA: TGTGCCAGCAGCCAATCTCACGGGACTAGGGGGGAGACCCAGTACTTC.